The 3 T cell receptor beta chains given below trace back to one sample, sequenced in a study of human T cells and chemical hapten exposure. Time point noted: patch test 1, 2 weeks after DPC sensitization. As to treatment: therapeutic diphenylcyclopropenone sensitization with weekly scalp DPC. TCRdb re-called the RACE reads with MiXCR, one entry per CDR3 protein. Altogether 74,000 or so distinct CDR3 sequences are present, 9% to 12% being singletons, with the ten largest covering about 1.4%. The sample here was whole blood, taken in connection with sensitization to the hapten diphenylcyclopropenone (DPC). These receptors were collected from a woman in her forties or fifties with alopecia areata. Some clones in this sample may be carry-over from other donors' samples.

At least ten counts were recorded for this clonotype. The chain joins TRBV3-1 to TRBJ2-7, with 7 bases identical to TRBD1. This CDR3 region has 15 residues. After removal of 4 bases from V and 4 bases from J, the junction contained 10 bases not matched to a gene. The germline V gene encodes CDR1 LGHDT and CDR2 YNNKEL (reference sequence). The CDR3 DNA is TGTGCCAGCAGCCGAGGACAGGCCTCCGTATACGAGCAGTACTTC. Translating it yields CASSRGQASVYEQYF.

This clonotype was observed many times. The V call is TRBV29-1, the J call TRBJ2-2, with TRBD1 matching 7 bases. Germline loops: CDR1 SQVTM, CDR2 ANQGSEA. Trimming took 7 bases from V and 3 from J; bases not matched to a gene: 2. CDR3 length equals 12 residues. This chain's CDR3 is CSGDRDTGELFF. CDR3 DNA sequence: TGCAGCGGCGACAGGGACACCGGGGAGCTGTTTTTT.

J is TRBJ2-5 and V is TRBV10-2; D possibly uses TRBD1 or TRBD2 (5 bases each). The V gene's germline CDR1 is WSHSY and CDR2 SAAADI. The V gene lost 1 base and the J gene lost 1 base, with 10 bases spanning the gap. The CDR3 has 15 amino acids. CDR3 sequence (DNA): TGCGCCAGCAGTGAGTTCGGGACCACCCAAGAGACCCAGTACTTC. It is translated as CASSEFGTTQETQYF.